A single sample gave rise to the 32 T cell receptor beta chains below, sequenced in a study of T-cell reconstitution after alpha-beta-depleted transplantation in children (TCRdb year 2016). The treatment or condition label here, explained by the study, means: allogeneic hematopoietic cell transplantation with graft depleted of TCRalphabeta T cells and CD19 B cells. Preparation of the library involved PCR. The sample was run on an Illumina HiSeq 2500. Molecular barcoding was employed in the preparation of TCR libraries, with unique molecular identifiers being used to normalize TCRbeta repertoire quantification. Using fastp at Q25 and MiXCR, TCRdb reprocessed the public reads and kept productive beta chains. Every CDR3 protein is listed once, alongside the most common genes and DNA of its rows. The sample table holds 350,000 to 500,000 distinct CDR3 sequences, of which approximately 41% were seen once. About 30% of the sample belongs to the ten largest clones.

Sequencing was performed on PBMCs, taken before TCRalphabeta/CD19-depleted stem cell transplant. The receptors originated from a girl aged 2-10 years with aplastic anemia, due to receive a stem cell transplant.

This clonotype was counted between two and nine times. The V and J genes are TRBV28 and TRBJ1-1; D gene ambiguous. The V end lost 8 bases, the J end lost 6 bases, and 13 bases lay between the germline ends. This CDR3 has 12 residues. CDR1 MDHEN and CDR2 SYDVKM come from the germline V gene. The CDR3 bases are TGTGCCAGCTTCGAAAGGGAAGCTGAAGCTTTCTTT. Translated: CASFEREAEAFF.

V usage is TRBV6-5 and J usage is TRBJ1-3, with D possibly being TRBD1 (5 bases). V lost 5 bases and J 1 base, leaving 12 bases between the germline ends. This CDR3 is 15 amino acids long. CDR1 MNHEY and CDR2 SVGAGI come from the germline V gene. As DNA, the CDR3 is TGTGCCAGCAGTACTACGGGGGATTCTGGAAACACCATATATTTT. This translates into CASSTTGDSGNTIYF.

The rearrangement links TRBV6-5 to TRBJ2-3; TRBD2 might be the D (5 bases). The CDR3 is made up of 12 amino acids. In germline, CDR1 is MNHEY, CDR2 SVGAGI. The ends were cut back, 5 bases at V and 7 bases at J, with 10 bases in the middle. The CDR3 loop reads CASSLDWNTQYF. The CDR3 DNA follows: TGTGCCAGCAGTCTGGACTGGAATACGCAGTATTTT.

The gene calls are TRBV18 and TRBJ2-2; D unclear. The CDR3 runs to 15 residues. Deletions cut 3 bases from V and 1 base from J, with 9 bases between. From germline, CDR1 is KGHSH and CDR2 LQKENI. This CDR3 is CASSPSAENTGELFF. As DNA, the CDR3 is TGTGCCAGCTCACCGTCCGCAGAGAACACCGGGGAGCTGTTTTTT.

CDR3 residues: CSATTGVETQYF. Written as DNA, the CDR3 is TGCAGTGCTACAACAGGGGTTGAGACCCAGTACTTC. The chain has TRBV20-1 and TRBJ2-5, with 7 positions matching TRBD1. Germline V gives CDR1 DFQATT, CDR2 SNEGSKA (reference sequence). The CDR3 has 12 amino acids. V was clipped by 4 bases and J by 5 bases; unmatched bases: 4.

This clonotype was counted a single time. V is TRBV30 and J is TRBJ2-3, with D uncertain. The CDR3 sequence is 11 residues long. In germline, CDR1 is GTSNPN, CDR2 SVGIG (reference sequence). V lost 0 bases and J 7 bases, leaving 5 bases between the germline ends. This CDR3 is CAWSVKHTQYF. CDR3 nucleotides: TGTGCCTGGAGTGTGAAACATACGCAGTATTTT.

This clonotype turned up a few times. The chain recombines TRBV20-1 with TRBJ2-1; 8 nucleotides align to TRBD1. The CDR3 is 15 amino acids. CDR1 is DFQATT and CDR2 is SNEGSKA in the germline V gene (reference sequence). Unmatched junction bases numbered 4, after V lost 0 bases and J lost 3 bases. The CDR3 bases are TGCAGTGCTAGAGATATGGACAGGGACTACAATGAGCAGTTCTTC. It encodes CSARDMDRDYNEQFF.

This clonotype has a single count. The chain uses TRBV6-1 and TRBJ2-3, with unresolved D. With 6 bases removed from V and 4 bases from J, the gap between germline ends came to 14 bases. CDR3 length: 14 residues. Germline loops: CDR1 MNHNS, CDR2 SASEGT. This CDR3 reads CASRAVRRADTQYF. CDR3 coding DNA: TGTGCCAGCAGGGCGGTTAGAAGGGCAGATACGCAGTATTTT.

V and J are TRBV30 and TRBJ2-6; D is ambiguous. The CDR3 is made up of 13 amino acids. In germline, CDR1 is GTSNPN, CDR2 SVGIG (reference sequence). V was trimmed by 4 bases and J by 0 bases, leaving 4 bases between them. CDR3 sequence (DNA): TGTGCCTGGAAGGCCTCTGGGGCCAACGTCCTGACTTTC. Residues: CAWKASGANVLTF.

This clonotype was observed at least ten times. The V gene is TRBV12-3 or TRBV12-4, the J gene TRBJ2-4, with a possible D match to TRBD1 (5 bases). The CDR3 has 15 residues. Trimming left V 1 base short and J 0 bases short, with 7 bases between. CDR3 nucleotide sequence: TGTGCCAGCAGTTTAGACAGGCTAGCCAAAAACATTCAGTACTTC. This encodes CASSLDRLAKNIQYF.

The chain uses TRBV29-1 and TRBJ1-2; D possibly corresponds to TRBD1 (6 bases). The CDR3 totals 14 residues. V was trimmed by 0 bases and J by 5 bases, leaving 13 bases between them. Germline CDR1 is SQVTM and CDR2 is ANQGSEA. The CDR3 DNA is TGCAGCGTTGAAGAAGTAGGGGGGCAATATGGCTACACCTTC. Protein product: CSVEEVGGQYGYTF.

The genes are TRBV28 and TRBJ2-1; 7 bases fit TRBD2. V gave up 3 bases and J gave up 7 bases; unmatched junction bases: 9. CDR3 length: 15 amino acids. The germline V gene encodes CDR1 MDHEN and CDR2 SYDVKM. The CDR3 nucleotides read TGTGCCAGCAGTTTGCCGCGGGAGATGGGGAATGAGCAGTTCTTC. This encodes CASSLPREMGNEQFF.

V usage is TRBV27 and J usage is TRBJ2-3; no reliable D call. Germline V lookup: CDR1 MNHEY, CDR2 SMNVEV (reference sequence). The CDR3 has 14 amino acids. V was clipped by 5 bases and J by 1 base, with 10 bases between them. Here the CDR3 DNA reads TGTGCCAGCAGTGAGTGGCAGGGCACAGATACGCAGTATTTT. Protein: CASSEWQGTDTQYF.

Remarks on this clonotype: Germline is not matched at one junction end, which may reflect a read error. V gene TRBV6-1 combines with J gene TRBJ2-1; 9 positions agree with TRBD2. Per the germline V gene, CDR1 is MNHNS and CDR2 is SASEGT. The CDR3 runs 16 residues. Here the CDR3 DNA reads TGTGCCAGCAGCGAAGAAGCGGGAGGTTACTACAATGAGCAGTTCTTC. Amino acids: CASSEEAGGYYNEQFF.

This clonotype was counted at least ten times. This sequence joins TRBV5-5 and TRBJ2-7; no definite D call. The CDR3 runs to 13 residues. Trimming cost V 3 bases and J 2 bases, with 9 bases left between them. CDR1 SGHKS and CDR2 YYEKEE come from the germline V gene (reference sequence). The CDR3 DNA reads TGTGCCAGCAGCTCGAGACTCCCCTACGAGCAGTACTTC. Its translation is CASSSRLPYEQYF.

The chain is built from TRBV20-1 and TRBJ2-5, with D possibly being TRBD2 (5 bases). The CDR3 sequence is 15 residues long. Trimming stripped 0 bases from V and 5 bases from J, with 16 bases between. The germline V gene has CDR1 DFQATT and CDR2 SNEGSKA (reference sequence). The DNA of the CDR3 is TGCAGTGCTAGAGAAATAGGAGGCCGAGGGGAGACCCAGTACTTC. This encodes CSAREIGGRGETQYF.

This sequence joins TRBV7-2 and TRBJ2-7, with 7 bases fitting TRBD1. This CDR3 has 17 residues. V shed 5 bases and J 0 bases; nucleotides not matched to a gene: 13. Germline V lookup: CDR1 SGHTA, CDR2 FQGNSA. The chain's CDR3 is CASSLRSPGQYSYEQYF. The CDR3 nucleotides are TGTGCCAGCAGCCTCAGAAGCCCGGGACAGTACTCCTACGAGCAGTACTTC.

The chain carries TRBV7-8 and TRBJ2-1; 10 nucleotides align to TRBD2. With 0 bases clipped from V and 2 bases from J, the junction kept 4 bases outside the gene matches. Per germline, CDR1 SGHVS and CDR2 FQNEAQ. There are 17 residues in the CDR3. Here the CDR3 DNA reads TGTGCCAGCAGCTTAGCCGCGACTAGCGGGCCCTACAATGAGCAGTTCTTC. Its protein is CASSLAATSGPYNEQFF.

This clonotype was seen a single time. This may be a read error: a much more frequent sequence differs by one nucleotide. The DNA for the CDR3 is TGTGCCACCAGTGATGCCCTACAGGGGGTGTCCGGGAAGACCGAGTACTTC. Amino acid sequence: CATSDALQGVSGKTEYF. The chain links TRBV24-1 to TRBJ2-5, with 8 bases lining up with TRBD1. The germline V gene encodes CDR1 KGHDR and CDR2 SFDVKD. The CDR3 extends over 17 amino acids.

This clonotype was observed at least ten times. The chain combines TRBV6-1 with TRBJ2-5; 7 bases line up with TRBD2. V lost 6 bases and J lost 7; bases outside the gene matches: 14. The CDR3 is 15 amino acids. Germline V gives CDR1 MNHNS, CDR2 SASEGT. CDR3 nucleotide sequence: TGTGCCAGCAGCCACAGCGGCGGGAGTAGGGTGACCCAGTACTTC. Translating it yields CASSHSGGSRVTQYF.

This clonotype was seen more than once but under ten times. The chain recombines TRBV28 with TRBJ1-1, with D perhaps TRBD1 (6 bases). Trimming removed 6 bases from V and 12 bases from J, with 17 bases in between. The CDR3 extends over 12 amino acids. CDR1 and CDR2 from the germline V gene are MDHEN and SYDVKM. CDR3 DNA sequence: TGTGCCAGCAGGGCCGGACAGTGGATGACTTTCTTT. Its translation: CASRAGQWMTFF.

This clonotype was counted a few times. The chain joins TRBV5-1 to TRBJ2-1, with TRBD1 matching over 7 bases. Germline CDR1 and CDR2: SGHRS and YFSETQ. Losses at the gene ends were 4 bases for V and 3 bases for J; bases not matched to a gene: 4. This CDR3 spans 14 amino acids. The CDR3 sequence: CASSGGQIYNEQFF. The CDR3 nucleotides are TGCGCCAGCAGCGGGGGACAGATCTACAATGAGCAGTTCTTC.

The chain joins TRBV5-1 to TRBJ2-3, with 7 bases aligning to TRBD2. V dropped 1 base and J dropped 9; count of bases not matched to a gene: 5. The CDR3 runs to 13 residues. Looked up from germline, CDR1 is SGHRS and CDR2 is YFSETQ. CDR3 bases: TGCGCCAGCAGCTTGACTGGGGAGGGGACGCAGTATTTT. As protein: CASSLTGEGTQYF.

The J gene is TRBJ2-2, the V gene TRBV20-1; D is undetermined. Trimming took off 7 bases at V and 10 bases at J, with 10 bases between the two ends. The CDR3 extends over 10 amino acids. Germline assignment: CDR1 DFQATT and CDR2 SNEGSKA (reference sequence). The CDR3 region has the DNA TGCAGTGAACCCCACGAGGAGCTGTTTTTT. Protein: CSEPHEELFF.

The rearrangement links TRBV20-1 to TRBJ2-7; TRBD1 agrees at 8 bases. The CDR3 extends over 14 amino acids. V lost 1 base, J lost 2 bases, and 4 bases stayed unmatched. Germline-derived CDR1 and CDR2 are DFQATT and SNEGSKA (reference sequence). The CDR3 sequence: CSARAGGNPYEQYF. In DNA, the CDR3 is TGCAGTGCTAGAGCAGGGGGCAATCCCTACGAGCAGTACTTC.

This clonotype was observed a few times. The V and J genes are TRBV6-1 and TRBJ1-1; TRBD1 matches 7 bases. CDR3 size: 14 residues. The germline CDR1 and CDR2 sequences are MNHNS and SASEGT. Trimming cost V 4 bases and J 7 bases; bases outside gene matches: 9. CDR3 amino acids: CASSGRDSSYEAFF. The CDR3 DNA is TGTGCCAGCAGTGGCCGGGACAGCTCCTATGAAGCTTTCTTT.

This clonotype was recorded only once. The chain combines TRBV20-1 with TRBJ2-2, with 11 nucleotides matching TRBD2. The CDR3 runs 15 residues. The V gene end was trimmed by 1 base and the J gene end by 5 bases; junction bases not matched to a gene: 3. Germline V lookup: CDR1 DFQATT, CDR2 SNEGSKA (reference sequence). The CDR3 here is CSARATSGGTGELFF. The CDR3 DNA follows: TGCAGTGCTAGAGCCACTAGCGGGGGAACCGGGGAGCTGTTTTTT.

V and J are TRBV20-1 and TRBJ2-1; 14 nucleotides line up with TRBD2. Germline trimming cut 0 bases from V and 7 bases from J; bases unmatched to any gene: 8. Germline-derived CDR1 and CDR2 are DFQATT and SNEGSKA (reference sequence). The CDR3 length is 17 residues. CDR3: CSARDRLAGGPVNEQFF. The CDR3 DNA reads TGCAGTGCTAGAGATCGACTAGCGGGAGGGCCAGTAAATGAGCAGTTCTTC.

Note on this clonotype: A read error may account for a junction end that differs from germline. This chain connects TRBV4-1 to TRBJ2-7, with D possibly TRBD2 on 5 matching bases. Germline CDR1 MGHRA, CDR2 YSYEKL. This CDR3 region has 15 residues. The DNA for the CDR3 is TGCGCCAACAGCCGAGAAGCGGCTCCGGACTACGAGCAGTACTTC. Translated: CANSREAAPDYEQYF.

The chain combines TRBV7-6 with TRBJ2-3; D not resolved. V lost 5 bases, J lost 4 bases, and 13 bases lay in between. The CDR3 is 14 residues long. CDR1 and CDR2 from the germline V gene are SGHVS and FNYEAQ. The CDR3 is CASSPEVPPDTQYF. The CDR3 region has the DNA TGTGCCAGCAGCCCCGAAGTCCCCCCAGATACGCAGTATTTT.

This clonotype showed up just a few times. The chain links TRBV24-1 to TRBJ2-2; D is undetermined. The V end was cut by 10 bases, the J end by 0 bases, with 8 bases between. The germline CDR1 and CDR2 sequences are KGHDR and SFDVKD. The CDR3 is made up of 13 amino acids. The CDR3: CATEPPNTGELFF. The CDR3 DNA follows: TGTGCCACTGAACCACCGAACACCGGGGAGCTGTTTTTT.

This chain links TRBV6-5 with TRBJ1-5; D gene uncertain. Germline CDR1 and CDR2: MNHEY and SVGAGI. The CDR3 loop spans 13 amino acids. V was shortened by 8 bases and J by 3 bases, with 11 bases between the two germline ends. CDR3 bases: TGTGCCAGCCAACTCCGGATCAATCAGCCCCAGCATTTT. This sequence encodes CASQLRINQPQHF.